The next 32 T cell receptor beta chains were all read from a single sample in a study of identical twins. Via MiXCR, TCRdb re-called the 5' RACE reads, giving one row per CDR3 protein. The sample yields 570,000 or so distinct CDR3 sequences, around 9.6% seen once. The sample was also reused in another study, on yellow fever vaccine responses in identical twins.

Sequenced input: PBMCs. The origin of the receptors is a woman aged 18-29 years in good health.

This rearrangement joins TRBV11-3 to TRBJ2-2; D is unresolved. CDR1 and CDR2 from the germline V gene are SGHNT and YENEEA. This CDR3 spans 15 amino acids. Between the trimmed V and J ends, which lost 5 bases and 1 base, there was a span of 11 bases. DNA of the CDR3: TGTGCCAGCAGCGCCGGGCGAGGGAACACCGGGGAGCTGTTTTTT. Its translation is CASSAGRGNTGELFF.

The table lists this clonotype with many counts. This chain uses TRBV7-9 with TRBJ2-7; TRBD2 matches 9 bases. CDR3 length: 16 amino acids. Germline V CDR1 and CDR2: SEHNR, FQNEAQ (reference sequence). J gave up 7 bases and V 4 bases, and 14 bases lay outside the gene matches. The CDR3 sequence is CASSSSQPAGGREQYF. CDR3 sequence (DNA): TGTGCCAGCAGCTCAAGTCAGCCTGCGGGGGGGCGTGAGCAGTACTTC.

The chain employs TRBV11-2 and TRBJ2-5; D call uncertain. Trimming took off 0 bases at V and 8 bases at J, with 7 bases between the two ends. Looked up from germline, CDR1 is SGHAT and CDR2 is FQNNGV. The CDR3 has 12 amino acids. The CDR3 protein is CASSLDPQTQYF. CDR3 nucleotide sequence: TGTGCCAGCAGCTTAGATCCGCAAACCCAGTACTTC.

CDR3 loop: CASSLAPGIGANYGYTF. The CDR3 DNA is TGTGCCAGCAGCTTAGCTCCAGGGATCGGAGCTAACTATGGCTACACCTTC. The chain is built from TRBV11-2 and TRBJ1-2; perhaps TRBD1 as D (5 bases). In germline, CDR1 is SGHAT, CDR2 FQNNGV. Between the trimmed V and J ends, which lost 1 base and 0 bases, there was a span of 15 bases. CDR3 length: 17 amino acids.

This clonotype was found many times. This chain uses TRBV12-3 or TRBV12-4 with TRBJ1-2; D is uncertain. The V end lost 3 bases, the J end lost 4 bases, and 12 bases lay between the germline ends. The CDR3 extends over 14 amino acids. CDR3 amino acids: CASSFPGGGYGYTF. DNA for the CDR3: TGTGCCAGCAGTTTCCCAGGCGGAGGCTATGGCTACACCTTC.

In its sample, this clonotype was seen many times. This chain connects TRBV28 to TRBJ2-3, with 13 bases identical to TRBD2. The CDR3 totals 18 residues. The junction had 9 bases not matched to a gene; V was cut back by 6 bases and J by 0 bases. Per germline, CDR1 MDHEN and CDR2 SYDVKM. The CDR3 sequence is CASRSPGLAGTSTDTQYF. In DNA form, the CDR3 reads TGTGCCAGCAGGTCACCGGGACTAGCGGGAACTAGCACAGATACGCAGTATTTT.

This chain links TRBV6-2 or TRBV6-3 with TRBJ2-5; a weak D match, TRBD1 (6 bases). The V end was cut by 3 bases, the J end by 1 base, with 21 bases between. CDR1 MNHEY and CDR2 SVGEGT come from the germline V gene. This CDR3 is 18 amino acids long. CDR3 nucleotides: TGTGCCAGCAGTTATACTCCAGGGGCCACGCCATTCCAAGAGACCCAGTACTTC. It is translated as CASSYTPGATPFQETQYF.

J is TRBJ2-7 and V is TRBV9, with TRBD2 matching over 7 bases. Germline V lookup: CDR1 SGDLS, CDR2 YYNGEE. The trim removed 0 bases at V and 0 bases at J, leaving 3 bases unmatched. The CDR3 runs 15 residues. The CDR3 DNA is TGTGCCAGCAGCGTAGCTAGCGGCGTCTCCTACGAGCAGTACTTC. Its translation: CASSVASGVSYEQYF.

This clonotype was counted ten times or more. The V gene is TRBV12-3 or TRBV12-4, the J gene TRBJ2-7; D not resolved. The CDR3 is 15 residues long. Trimming took 4 bases from V and 6 from J, leaving 19 bases between them. CDR3 amino acids: CASSSRSSPSSEQYF. Here the CDR3 DNA reads TGTGCCAGCAGTTCCCGGTCCTCCCCATCCAGCGAGCAGTACTTC.

The chain combines TRBV7-9 with TRBJ2-7; 9 bases are a match to TRBD1. The CDR3 is made up of 16 amino acids. CDR1 and CDR2 from the germline V gene are SEHNR and FQNEAQ (reference sequence). V trimming: 4 bases; J trimming: 0 bases; junction bases outside the gene matches: 7. The CDR3 DNA sequence: TGTGCCAGCAGCTCCGGGACAGGGACGAGCTCCTACGAGCAGTACTTC. Translated, it gives CASSSGTGTSSYEQYF. The variable domain in full, completed from reference TRBV7-9 and TRBJ2-7, reads DTGVSQNPRHKITKRGQNVTFRCDPISEHNRLYWYRQTLGQGPEFLTYFQNEAQLEKSRLLSDRFSAERPKGSFSTLEIQRTEQGDSAMYLCASSSGTGTSSYEQYFGPGTRLTVT.

A word on this clonotype: A clone one base away is much larger, so this may be a read error. This chain connects TRBV11-3 to TRBJ2-1; 8 bases fit TRBD2. V lost 3 bases and J lost 2; bases outside the gene matches: 3. This CDR3 is built from 15 residues. Germline-derived CDR1 and CDR2 are SGHNT and YENEEA. DNA of the CDR3: TGTGCCAGCAGCTTGAGCGGGAGCCCCTACAATGAGCAGTTCTTC. Translated, it gives CASSLSGSPYNEQFF.

The V call is TRBV4-3, the J call TRBJ2-2; D remains unclear. Per germline, CDR1 LGHNA and CDR2 YSLEER. Trimming stripped 3 bases from V and 7 bases from J, with 12 bases between. This CDR3 is built from 14 residues. CDR3 in amino acids: CASSQPAWNGELFF. CDR3 coding DNA: TGCGCCAGCAGCCAGCCGGCTTGGAACGGGGAGCTGTTTTTT.

This clonotype showed up just a few times. The V gene is TRBV20-1, the J gene TRBJ2-2; no clear D. Germline-derived CDR1 and CDR2 are DFQATT and SNEGSKA (reference sequence). Deletions cut 0 bases from V and 6 bases from J, with 14 bases between. This CDR3 has 15 amino acids. The CDR3 bases are TGCAGTGCTAGAGATCCCCGCGGATTTCCCGGGGAGCTGTTTTTT. Translating gives CSARDPRGFPGELFF.

This clonotype was seen repeatedly, ten times or more. The chain recombines TRBV7-2 with TRBJ2-1; D perhaps matches TRBD2 (5 bases). V lost 1 base and J lost 10, with 8 bases in between. Germline V gene data show CDR1 as SGHTA and CDR2 as FQGNSA. This CDR3 has 12 residues. CDR3 DNA sequence: TGTGCCAGCAGCTTAGAGTGGAGGGAGCAGTTCTTC. The encoded protein is CASSLEWREQFF.

Ten or more counts support this clonotype. The genes are TRBV24-1 and TRBJ2-1; perhaps D is TRBD1 or TRBD2 (5 bases each). The germline gives CDR1 KGHDR, CDR2 SFDVKD. Trimming pared 3 bases from V and 4 bases from J, leaving 15 bases between. The CDR3 extends over 16 amino acids. CDR3 nucleotide sequence: TGTGCCACCAGTGATAAGACCGGGACCCCTTACAATGAGCAGTTCTTC. Encoded protein: CATSDKTGTPYNEQFF.

This clonotype was counted at least ten times. CDR3 residues: CASSFWEGYTF. CDR3 nucleotide sequence: TGTGCCAGCAGTTTTTGGGAGGGCTACACCTTC. The chain couples TRBV12-3 or TRBV12-4 to TRBJ1-2; D is ambiguous. The CDR3 is 11 residues long. Trimming left V 3 bases short and J 8 bases short, with 7 bases between.

There are many counts of this clonotype. The V and J genes are TRBV5-1 and TRBJ2-1; TRBD2 agrees at 7 bases. CDR3 size: 15 residues. In germline, CDR1 is SGHRS, CDR2 YFSETQ. V trimming: 4 bases; J trimming: 2 bases; junction bases outside the gene matches: 6. The CDR3 loop reads CASSQSAGAYNEQFF. Written as DNA, the CDR3 is TGCGCCAGCAGCCAATCTGCGGGGGCCTACAATGAGCAGTTCTTC.

There are a few counts of this clonotype. This chain joins TRBV13 and TRBJ2-1, with D possibly TRBD2 on 5 matching bases. Germline V CDR1 and CDR2: PRHDT, FYEKMQ (reference sequence). Trimming left V 5 bases short and J 1 base short, with 18 bases between. CDR3 length: 17 amino acids. DNA for the CDR3: TGTGCCAGCAGCCGAGTAGTTGGGAGCGAGTCCTACAATGAGCAGTTCTTC. As protein: CASSRVVGSESYNEQFF. The entire variable domain, with the rest obtained from reference TRBV13 and TRBJ2-1, is as follows: AAGVIQSPRHLIKEKRETATLKCYPIPRHDTVYWYQQGPGQDPQFLISFYEKMQSDKGSIPDRFSAQQFSDYHSELNMSSLELGDSALYFCASSRVVGSESYNEQFFGPGTRLTVL.

This clonotype appeared many times. The chain uses TRBV5-1 and TRBJ2-3; D is tentatively TRBD1 or TRBD2 (6 bases each). Per the germline V gene, CDR1 is SGHRS and CDR2 is YFSETQ. V lost 0 bases, J lost 2 bases, and 10 bases lay in between. This CDR3 region has 15 residues. The CDR3 bases are TGCGCCAGCAGCTTGGAGGGGGGCAACACAGATACGCAGTATTTT. Protein: CASSLEGGNTDTQYF. Complete variable domain (other parts from reference TRBV5-1 and TRBJ2-3): KAGVTQTPRYLIKTRGQQVTLSCSPISGHRSVSWYQQTPGQGLQFLFEYFSETQRNKGNFPGRFSGRQFSNSRSEMNVSTLELGDSALYLCASSLEGGNTDTQYFGPGTRLTVL.

V gene TRBV5-1 combines with J gene TRBJ1-4, with 7 bases aligning to TRBD1. Germline lookup yields CDR1 SGHRS and CDR2 YFSETQ. This CDR3 has 16 amino acids. The junction had 11 bases not matched to a gene; V was cut back by 4 bases and J by 5 bases. The CDR3: CASSQTAGGGNEKLFF. For the CDR3, the DNA is TGCGCCAGCAGCCAGACCGCAGGGGGAGGGAATGAAAAACTGTTTTTT.

The V and J genes are TRBV4-2 and TRBJ1-4; D might be TRBD1 (6 bases). Between the trimmed V and J ends, which lost 0 bases and 2 bases, there was a span of 16 bases. CDR3 length equals 18 residues. CDR1 is LGHNA, CDR2 YNFKEQ, per germline. CDR3 DNA sequence: TGTGCCAGCAGCCAAGATATACAGGGTTTTTCGACTAATGAAAAACTGTTTTTT. Protein sequence: CASSQDIQGFSTNEKLFF.

This clonotype was seen more than once but under ten times. The rearrangement joins TRBV15 to TRBJ2-7, with TRBD1 as a possible D gene (6 bases). Germline V lookup: CDR1 LNHNV, CDR2 YYDKDF (reference sequence). Trimming took off 3 bases at V and 2 bases at J, with 8 bases between the two ends. This CDR3 spans 13 amino acids. CDR3 sequence (DNA): TGTGCCACCAGCAGCAGACAGGCCTACGAGCAGTACTTC. This sequence encodes CATSSRQAYEQYF. Supplemented by reference TRBV15 and TRBJ2-7, the full variable domain reads DAMVIQNPRYQVTQFGKPVTLSCSQTLNHNVMYWYQQKSSQAPKLLFHYYDKDFNNEADTPDNFQSRRPNTSFCFLDIRSPGLGDTAMYLCATSSRQAYEQYFGPGTRLTVT.

The table lists this clonotype with many counts. J is TRBJ2-7 and V is TRBV29-1, with a weak D call TRBD1 (7 bases). Germline V gene data show CDR1 as SQVTM and CDR2 as ANQGSEA. The CDR3 length is 13 residues. V was shortened by 6 bases and J by 7 bases, with 19 bases between the two germline ends. In nucleotides, the CDR3 is TGCAGCGTCGGGAGAGACAGGGTTCGTGAGCAGTACTTC. Protein: CSVGRDRVREQYF.

This clonotype was counted between two and nine times. The chain combines TRBV4-2 with TRBJ1-1; D might be TRBD1 (5 bases). The germline gives CDR1 LGHNA, CDR2 YNFKEQ. V lost 0 bases, J lost 10 bases, and 15 bases lay in between. The CDR3 totals 14 residues. CDR3 protein: CASSQEDGQGSAFF. For the CDR3, the DNA is TGTGCCAGCAGCCAAGAGGATGGTCAGGGATCAGCTTTCTTT.

This clonotype was detected many times. The chain links TRBV24-1 to TRBJ2-2; tentative D call: TRBD1 (5 bases). V shed 6 bases and J shed 1 base, with 17 bases lying between them. Germline values: CDR1 KGHDR, CDR2 SFDVKD. The CDR3 contains 17 residues. The CDR3, as DNA: TGTGCCACCAGTACTTGGGGCAGGGCCGAGAACACCGGGGAGCTGTTTTTT. It codes for CATSTWGRAENTGELFF.

This clonotype was counted a few times. This chain uses TRBV12-3 or TRBV12-4 with TRBJ1-5, with D possibly being TRBD1 (5 bases). The CDR3 totals 13 residues. V was shortened by 3 bases and J by 7 bases, with 10 bases between the two germline ends. The CDR3 DNA reads TGTGCCAGCAGTTTGCAGGGCCCCCAGCCCCAGCATTTT. Protein product: CASSLQGPQPQHF.

The table lists this clonotype with a few counts. This rearrangement joins TRBV20-1 to TRBJ2-6, with 8 bases identical to TRBD1. The CDR3 is 18 amino acids. Germline trimming cut 5 bases from V and 1 base from J; bases unmatched to any gene: 13. Germline assignment: CDR1 DFQATT and CDR2 SNEGSKA (reference sequence). Written as DNA, the CDR3 is TGCAGTGCTCAAATGGTCCAGGGGGCGTTTTCTGGGGCCAACGTCCTGACTTTC. It translates to CSAQMVQGAFSGANVLTF.

This clonotype turned up a few times. The chain links TRBV10-2 to TRBJ2-3, with TRBD2 as a possible D gene (6 bases). Between the trimmed V and J ends, which lost 7 bases and 2 bases, there was a span of 10 bases. The CDR3 has 13 amino acids. The germline gives CDR1 WSHSY, CDR2 SAAADI. CDR3 in DNA: TGCGCCAGCAACGTGGGACTCACAGATACGCAGTATTTT. Encoded protein: CASNVGLTDTQYF.

This chain connects TRBV20-1 to TRBJ1-1, with D perhaps matching TRBD1 (5 bases). The CDR3 contains 13 residues. The V gene's germline CDR1 is DFQATT and CDR2 SNEGSKA (reference sequence). Trimming removed 4 bases from V and 1 base from J, with 10 bases in between. CDR3 in amino acids: CSAISTENTEAFF. Written as DNA, the CDR3 is TGCAGTGCTATCTCGACAGAGAACACTGAAGCTTTCTTT.

This clonotype was observed a handful of times. The J gene is TRBJ2-3, the V gene TRBV7-8; the match to TRBD2 covers 11 bases. Germline V gene sequence: CDR1 SGHVS, CDR2 FQNEAQ. After removal of 6 bases from V and 5 bases from J, the junction contained 10 bases not matched to a gene. The CDR3 spans 16 residues. CDR3 in amino acids: CASRFTSGRSGDTQYF. CDR3 DNA sequence: TGTGCCAGCAGATTCACTAGCGGGAGATCAGGAGATACGCAGTATTTT.

This clonotype has just a few counts. J is TRBJ2-5 and V is TRBV2, with TRBD2 identical over 13 bases. J lost 3 bases, V lost 2 bases, and 6 bases had no gene match. CDR3 length: 17 amino acids. CDR1 and CDR2 (germline): SNHLY, FYNNEI. Here the CDR3 reads CASSERLAGGQEETQYF. As DNA, the CDR3 is TGTGCCAGCAGTGAAAGACTAGCGGGAGGCCAGGAAGAGACCCAGTACTTC.

This clonotype was recorded a few times. This chain joins TRBV11-2 and TRBJ2-3, with 13 nucleotides matching TRBD2. Germline CDR1 reads SGHAT; CDR2 reads FQNNGV. The CDR3 sequence is 15 residues long. After removal of 4 bases from V and 6 bases from J, the junction contained 4 bases not matched to a gene. CDR3 bases: TGTGCCAGCAGCTCGCCGACTAGCGGGAGGGATACGCAGTATTTT. It codes for CASSSPTSGRDTQYF. The whole variable domain, filled in from reference TRBV11-2 and TRBJ2-3, reads EAGVAQSPRYKIIEKRQSVAFWCNPISGHATLYWYQQILGQGPKLLIQFQNNGVVDDSQLPKDRFSAERLKGVDSTLKIQPAKLEDSAVYLCASSSPTSGRDTQYFGPGTRLTVL.